The 27 T cell receptor beta chains below were found in one sample sequenced in a study of tumor and adjacent non-tumor tissue in lung cancer. A modified ARM-PCR protocol with three rounds of nested PCR amplified TCRbeta. TCRdb passed the multiplex PCR reads through MiXCR, listing each CDR3 protein once. The data contain roughly 44,000 distinct CDR3 sequences, 60% to 70% of them singletons. No cell sorting was done before RNA was extracted from the tissue. This non-tumor lung sample came from over 3 cm beyond the tumor edge. Sample: distant non-tumor lung tissue. These receptors were taken from a woman aged 35 to 49 with non-small cell lung cancer.

As to this clonotype: One junction end disagrees with the germline gene, perhaps due to a read error. The rearrangement uses TRBV6-1 and TRBJ2-1, with D maybe TRBD2 (6 bases). The germline V gene encodes CDR1 MNHNS and CDR2 SASEGT. The CDR3 contains 15 residues. This CDR3 reads CASSEGGLAGNEQCF. DNA for the CDR3: TGTGCCAGCAGTGAGGGGGGTCTAGCTGGCAATGAGCAGTGCTTC.

On this clonotype: A read error may be the cause here, since a much bigger clone is one base away. The chain recombines TRBV12-3 or TRBV12-4 with TRBJ2-5; tentative D call: TRBD1 (6 bases). V lost 1 base, J lost 9 bases, and 18 bases lay in between. This CDR3 is built from 15 residues. CDR3 sequence reads: CASSLGAGVSEAQYF. CDR3 nucleotides: TGTGCCAGCAGTTTAGGGGCAGGGGTTTCGGAGGCCCAGTACTTC.

The rearrangement uses TRBV6-2 or TRBV6-3 and TRBJ2-1, with TRBD2 matching over 9 bases. This CDR3 is built from 16 residues. V lost 6 bases and J lost 7; bases outside the gene matches: 13. In germline, CDR1 is MNHEY, CDR2 SVGEGT. The CDR3 region is CASRPLVAGDHNEQFF. The CDR3 DNA follows: TGTGCCAGCAGACCCCTAGTAGCGGGGGATCATAATGAGCAGTTCTTC.

V is TRBV6-1 and J is TRBJ1-2, with 7 bases lining up with TRBD1. This CDR3 is built from 14 residues. Germline V gene data show CDR1 as MNHNS and CDR2 as SASEGT. Losses at the gene ends were 4 bases for V and 11 bases for J; bases not matched to a gene: 13. The CDR3 here is CASSAGGQTYAYTF. CDR3 in DNA: TGTGCCAGCAGTGCAGGGGGACAGACCTATGCTTACACCTTC.

The V gene is TRBV4-1, the J gene TRBJ2-1; D ambiguous. V shed 10 bases and J shed 2 bases, with 18 bases lying between them. Germline CDR1 is MGHRA and CDR2 is YSYEKL. This CDR3 has 15 residues. The CDR3, as DNA: TGCGCCATCAGAATAGGGCGTGGAACCTACAATGAGCAGTTCTTC. Translated: CAIRIGRGTYNEQFF.

The rearrangement uses TRBV20-1 and TRBJ2-4; D possibly corresponds to TRBD1 (5 bases). Trimming took 1 base from V and 6 from J, leaving 16 bases between them. Germline V gene data show CDR1 as DFQATT and CDR2 as SNEGSKA (reference sequence). CDR3 length equals 15 residues. The CDR3 loop reads CSARAIEKGSNIQYF. The CDR3 DNA reads as TGCAGTGCTAGAGCTATCGAGAAGGGGTCAAACATTCAGTACTTC.

As to this clonotype: Mismatch with germline at one junction end may stem from a read error. In nucleotides, the CDR3 is TGTGCCAGCAGAGTCGCCATCGAGGAGTACTTC. Encoded protein: CASRVAIEEYF. This chain joins TRBV6-1 and TRBJ2-7, with D unresolved. Germline values: CDR1 MNHNS, CDR2 SASEGT. CDR3 length: 11 amino acids.

Note on this clonotype: A much more abundant neighbour one base away suggests this may be a read error. CDR3 nucleotide sequence: TGTGCCCATTCGGCAGACACAGATATGCAGTATTTT. Translating it yields CAHSADTDMQYF. The chain combines TRBV28 with TRBJ2-3; unclear D gene. The CDR3 extends over 12 amino acids. The germline V gene has CDR1 MDHEN and CDR2 SYDVKM.

This clonotype has ten or more counts. The chain combines TRBV20-1 with TRBJ2-7; 10 bases match TRBD1. CDR1 and CDR2 (germline): DFQATT, SNEGSKA (reference sequence). The CDR3 sequence is 15 residues long. The J segment lost 6 bases and the V segment lost 7 bases, leaving 15 bases of the junction unmatched. Here the CDR3 reads CSGTPGQGSSIEQYF. In DNA form, the CDR3 reads TGCAGTGGAACCCCGGGACAGGGGAGTTCTATCGAGCAGTACTTC.

To note about this clonotype: Germline and junction disagree at one end, which may indicate a read error. CDR3 nucleotides: TGTGCCAGCAGCTTGGATGAGGGGCAGGAAAAACTGTATTTT. It yields the protein CASSLDEGQEKLYF. The V gene is TRBV5-4, the J gene TRBJ1-4; the D gene is possibly TRBD1 (5 bases). The CDR3 is 14 amino acids. Germline loops: CDR1 SGHNT, CDR2 YYREEE (reference sequence).

Note on this clonotype: Germline and junction disagree at one end, which may indicate a read error. V usage is TRBV5-4 and J usage is TRBJ2-1; tentatively, D is TRBD2 (6 bases). CDR3 length equals 16 residues. Germline CDR1 and CDR2: SGHNT and YYREEE (reference sequence). The DNA for the CDR3 is TGTGCCAGCAACCCCCGCGCTTTAGTTGGGGGAGGTGAGCAGCTCTTC. Encoded protein: CASNPRALVGGGEQLF.

In the case of this clonotype: As the CDR3 is not closed by the conserved phenylalanine or tryptophan, this likely results from a read error. The chain combines TRBV11-2 with TRBJ2-7, with D uncertain. The CDR3 contains 12 residues. CDR1 is SGHAT and CDR2 is FQNNGV in the germline V gene. The DNA of the CDR3 is TGTGTCAGCAACTTAACCCAGGACGAGCAGTACATC. Its translation is CVSNLTQDEQYI.

Turning to this clonotype: A much larger clone is a single base away; this may be a read error. The chain employs TRBV12-5 and TRBJ1-1; a weak D match, TRBD1 (6 bases). CDR1 LGHNT and CDR2 FRNRAP come from the germline V gene. This CDR3 spans 15 amino acids. In DNA form, the CDR3 reads TGTGTTAGTGGTTTGGCCCAGGGGATGAACACTGAAGCTTTCTTT. It codes for CVSGLAQGMNTEAFF.

Turning to this clonotype: No conserved phenylalanine or tryptophan is present at the end of the CDR3, so a read error is the likely explanation. The V call is TRBV4-1, the J call TRBJ2-2; 7 bases line up with TRBD1. The CDR3 contains 18 residues. CDR1 MGHRA and CDR2 YSYEKL come from the germline V gene. With 7 bases clipped from V and 6 bases from J, the junction kept 20 bases outside the gene matches. The CDR3 DNA is TGCGCCAGCACCCCCGGCCCGTTAGACAGGGAAGGGTCCGGGGAGCTGTTTTCT. It codes for CASTPGPLDREGSGELFS.

The chain joins TRBV11-1 to TRBJ1-2; D not resolved. Germline-derived CDR1 and CDR2 are SGHAT and FQDESV (reference sequence). Trimming removed 6 bases at V and 4 bases at J, with 15 bases between. The CDR3 runs to 14 residues. The CDR3 reads CASSHSGAGYGYTF. CDR3 nucleotide sequence: TGTGCCAGCAGTCATTCGGGAGCTGGCTATGGCTACACCTTC.

This clonotype appeared many times. The CDR3 loop reads CASSERDWTYSNQPQHF. The DNA of the CDR3 is TGTGCCAGCAGTGAAAGGGACTGGACGTACAGCAATCAGCCCCAGCATTTT. The chain carries TRBV6-1 and TRBJ1-5; D perhaps matches TRBD1 (5 bases). CDR1 and CDR2 (germline): MNHNS, SASEGT. This CDR3 region has 17 residues. Trimming cost V 2 bases and J 1 base, with 15 bases left between them.

About this clonotype: A junction boundary mismatches the germline segment, possibly from a read error. The rearrangement joins TRBV29-1 to TRBJ1-4, with a possible D match to TRBD1 (6 bases). The CDR3 loop spans 16 amino acids. Germline loops: CDR1 SQVTM, CDR2 ANQGSEA. The CDR3 DNA sequence: TGCAGCGTTGAATGGGGGGCGGAGGCAACTGATGAAAAACTGTTTTTT. This sequence encodes CSVEWGAEATDEKLFF.

As for this clonotype: Being one base from a much bigger clone, this may be a read error. The rearrangement links TRBV28 to TRBJ1-4; 7 bases match TRBD1. The CDR3 contains 15 residues. Germline loops: CDR1 MDHEN, CDR2 SYDVKM. Trimming removed 5 bases from V and 5 bases from J; junction bases left unmatched: 8. CDR3 in amino acids: CASSPGQSANEKLFF. In DNA, the CDR3 is TGTGCCAGCAGTCCGGGACAGTCCGCAAATGAAAAACTGTTTTTT.

As to this clonotype: This could be a read error, since a much larger clone is one nucleotide away. The J gene is TRBJ1-5, the V gene TRBV29-1; TRBD1 matches 10 bases. The end of the DNA fits TRBJ2-3 better, so the J call may be wrong. Germline V gene data show CDR1 as SQVTM and CDR2 as ANQGSEA. The CDR3 length is 13 residues. CDR3 sequence: CSVVGTGDQPQYF. CDR3 DNA: TGCAGCGTTGTCGGGACAGGGGATCAGCCCCAGTATTTT.

On this clonotype: One end of the junction is discordant with germline, which a read error may explain. CDR3 residues: CDSSHRETSSGANVLTF. The CDR3 bases are TGTGACAGCAGCCACAGAGAAACGAGCTCTGGGGCCAACGTCCTGACTTTC. The chain joins TRBV4-1 to TRBJ2-6, with D possibly being TRBD1 (5 bases). This CDR3 region has 17 residues. Germline CDR1 is MGHRA and CDR2 is YSYEKL.

The chain combines TRBV28 with TRBJ2-7; D tentatively fits TRBD1 or TRBD2 (6 bases each). The CDR3 runs 18 residues. CDR1 and CDR2 (germline): MDHEN, SYDVKM. The V end was cut by 5 bases, the J end by 1 base, with 24 bases between. In nucleotides, the CDR3 is TGTGCCAGCAGTACCTACGCATGGGGGGCCCTGAATTCCTACGAGCAGTACTTC. It specifies CASSTYAWGALNSYEQYF.

This clonotype was seen ten or more times. The CDR3 sequence: CASSLASDYGSGYTF. CDR3 sequence (DNA): TGCGCCAGCAGCTTGGCGTCGGACTATGGAAGTGGCTACACCTTC. The chain employs TRBV5-1 and TRBJ1-2; D is ambiguous. Trimming shortened V by 0 bases and J by 7 bases, and 16 bases separated the two germline ends. Per germline, CDR1 SGHRS and CDR2 YFSETQ. This CDR3 spans 15 amino acids.

This clonotype was recorded only once. The chain links TRBV6-2 or TRBV6-3 to TRBJ2-7; a possible D gene is TRBD1 (6 bases). Trimming left V 6 bases short and J 8 bases short, with 23 bases between. From germline, CDR1 is MNHEY and CDR2 SVGEGT. CDR3 length equals 15 residues. CDR3 DNA sequence: TGTGCCAGCAGAATAGACAGGTCACACAGTTACAAGCAGTACTTC. Translated: CASRIDRSHSYKQYF.

The gene calls are TRBV13 and TRBJ2-3; D is uncertain. The CDR3 loop spans 13 amino acids. Germline CDR1 and CDR2: PRHDT and FYEKMQ (reference sequence). The CDR3 region has the DNA TGTGGCAGTAGCCGCCCCCTCACAGATACGCAGTATTTT. Its protein product is CGSSRPLTDTQYF.

This clonotype was observed at least ten times. V usage is TRBV7-9 and J usage is TRBJ1-6, with D possibly being TRBD1 (6 bases). V lost 8 bases and J lost 10, with 21 bases in between. The CDR3 is 15 amino acids. Germline V lookup: CDR1 SEHNR, CDR2 FQNEAQ (reference sequence). Here the CDR3 DNA reads TGTGCCAGCTCAACTACGGGGGGGGCACGGTCACCCCTCCACTTT. Its translation is CASSTTGGARSPLHF.

Details on this clonotype: This may stem from a read error, because a much larger clone lies one nucleotide away. The rearrangement links TRBV28 to TRBJ2-7, with D possibly being TRBD1 or TRBD2 (5 bases each). Germline loops: CDR1 MDHEN, CDR2 SYDVKM. The CDR3 contains 14 residues. The CDR3 DNA sequence: TGTGCCAGCAGACTGGGACGGCTAACCTACGAGAAGTACTTC. Translating it yields CASRLGRLTYEKYF.

Many counts were recorded for this clonotype. The V gene is TRBV6-5, the J gene TRBJ1-3; no firm D call. Germline CDR1 MNHEY, CDR2 SVGAGI. Trimming cost V 2 bases and J 0 bases, with 8 bases left between them. The CDR3 has 15 residues. CDR3 DNA: TGTGCCAGCAGTTACCGTCAGAGCTCTGGAAACACCATATATTTT. Translation: CASSYRQSSGNTIYF.